This TCR beta chain is drawn from a study of CD8+CD57+ T cells in acquired aplastic anemia. TCR beta VDJ and CDR3 profiling used genomic DNA as template. TCRdb fed the reads into MiXCR, producing one record per CDR3 protein. The sample consists of about 42,000 distinct CDR3 sequences, 65% to 70% of them appearing once. The CDR3 has 14 amino acids. Deletions cut 9 bases from V and 5 bases from J, with 19 bases between. Germline loops: CDR1 KGHDR, CDR2 SFDVKD. The sample consisted of sorted CD4+, CD8+, or CD8+CD57+ T cells (not recorded which) from PBMCs. The genes are TRBV24-1 and TRBJ2-7, with D hard to call. The clonotype originates from a human donor in good health, serving as a control. In DNA, the CDR3 is TGTGCCACCGCCGTGGAACTAAAATCCCACGAGCAGTACTTC. Its translation: CATAVELKSHEQYF.